Shown below are 18 T cell receptor beta chains from a single sample sequenced in a study of T cells in localized non-small cell lung cancer. Some clones are missing from TCRdb's copy, which holds only in-frame ones; the method was immunoSEQ multiplex PCR. This sample yields roughly 38,000 clones, of which about 90% are seen a single time; 2.7% belongs to the top ten. The specimen comprised peripheral blood, sampled before any cancer treatment. Source of these receptors: a woman aged 35-70 years with stage I lung adenocarcinoma.

The V and J genes are TRBV7-2 and TRBJ1-1, with D possibly TRBD1 on 5 matching bases. Germline lookup yields CDR1 SGHTA and CDR2 FQGNSA. The V gene lost 3 bases and the J gene lost 0 bases, with 8 bases spanning the gap. This CDR3 spans 14 amino acids. In nucleotides, the CDR3 is TGTGCCAGCAGCTTTTGGGGCATGAACACTGAAGCTTTCTTT. Encoded protein: CASSFWGMNTEAFF.

The chain joins TRBV7-9 to TRBJ1-4; a possible D gene is TRBD1 (6 bases). V was cut by 6 bases and J by 6 bases, with 20 bases left in between. Germline V gene sequence: CDR1 SEHNR, CDR2 FQNEAQ (reference sequence). The CDR3 covers 16 residues. The DNA for the CDR3 is TGTGCCAGCAGTTACTATCGGGGGCGGCACGATGAAAAACTGTTTTTT. The encoded protein is CASSYYRGRHDEKLFF.

This rearrangement joins TRBV28 to TRBJ2-2; no clear D. Trimming removed 1 base at V and 6 bases at J, with 3 bases between. The CDR3 is made up of 12 amino acids. Per the germline V gene, CDR1 is MDHEN and CDR2 is SYDVKM. CDR3 in amino acids: CASSLYAGELFF. For the CDR3, the DNA is TGTGCCAGCAGTTTATACGCCGGGGAGCTGTTTTTT.

The gene calls are TRBV5-6 and TRBJ2-3; weak D call: TRBD2 (5 bases). CDR1 is SGHDT, CDR2 YYEEEE, per germline. The CDR3 length is 16 residues. Trimming shortened V by 2 bases and J by 1 base, and 14 bases separated the two germline ends. DNA for the CDR3: TGTGCCAGCAGCTTTAAGGAGGCTGAGGGCACAGATACGCAGTATTTT. Protein sequence: CASSFKEAEGTDTQYF.

This chain joins TRBV30 and TRBJ1-3; a possible D gene is TRBD1 (5 bases). The CDR3 runs 15 residues. The germline V gene encodes CDR1 GTSNPN and CDR2 SVGIG (reference sequence). V lost 3 bases to trimming and J lost 5 bases, with 17 bases between them. The CDR3 coding sequence is TGTGCCTGGAGAAAATACGGGACGGACAGAAACACCATATATTTT. Translated: CAWRKYGTDRNTIYF.

The rearrangement joins TRBV7-2 to TRBJ2-3, with no clear D. V gave up 1 base and J gave up 6 bases, with 11 bases separating them. This CDR3 is 14 amino acids long. The germline V gene encodes CDR1 SGHTA and CDR2 FQGNSA. CDR3 DNA sequence: TGTGCCAGCAGCTTAGTGGGTAGAACGGATACGCAGTATTTT. This encodes CASSLVGRTDTQYF.

This clone occurred once. The chain is built from TRBV5-4 and TRBJ1-2; a possible D gene is TRBD1 (5 bases). The germline V and J ends were trimmed by 2 bases and 8 bases, with 10 bases remaining between them. The germline CDR1 and CDR2 sequences are SGHNT and YYREEE (reference sequence). The CDR3 runs 12 residues. CDR3 bases: TGTGCCAGCAGCTTCGATCGGGGGGGCTACACCTTC. Protein product: CASSFDRGGYTF. Together with reference TRBV5-4 and TRBJ1-2, the CDR3 gives the full variable domain: ETGVTQSPTHLIKTRGQQVTLRCSSQSGHNTVSWYQQALGQGPQFIFQYYREEENGRGNFPPRFSGLQFPNYSSELNVNALELDDSALYLCASSFDRGGYTFGSGTRLTVV.

V is TRBV15 and J is TRBJ1-4; D possibly corresponds to TRBD1 (5 bases). This CDR3 contains 15 residues. Germline V gives CDR1 LNHNV, CDR2 YYDKDF (reference sequence). Deletions cut 0 bases from V and 8 bases from J, with 13 bases between. The CDR3 is CATSRDIQGREKLFF. The CDR3 DNA is TGTGCCACCAGCAGAGATATCCAGGGCCGGGAAAAACTGTTTTTT.

As for this clone: One end of the junction does not line up with germline, which may come from a read error. The chain employs TRBV2 and TRBJ2-4; D not certain. This CDR3 has 10 amino acids. The germline gives CDR1 SNHLY, CDR2 FYNNEI. The CDR3 nucleotides are TGTGCCAGCAGTGAAATACGCCCACACTTC. This codes for CASSEIRPHF.

The V call is TRBV14, the J call TRBJ2-7; 9 bases are shared with TRBD2. V dropped 6 bases and J dropped 1; count of bases not matched to a gene: 4. There are 14 residues in the CDR3. Per germline, CDR1 SGHDN and CDR2 FVKESK. CDR3 sequence (DNA): TGTGCCAGCAGAGTTAGCGGGAGATCCTACGAGCAGTACTTC. Amino acid sequence: CASRVSGRSYEQYF.

This rearrangement joins TRBV5-4 to TRBJ2-3; D remains ambiguous. From germline, CDR1 is SGHNT and CDR2 YYREEE (reference sequence). This CDR3 spans 14 amino acids. The germline V and J ends were trimmed by 0 bases and 1 base, with 6 bases remaining between them. CDR3 sequence (DNA): TGTGCCAGCAGCTTGGAGCCACGCACAGATACGCAGTATTTT. Protein product: CASSLEPRTDTQYF.

The V and J genes are TRBV28 and TRBJ2-2, with 7 bases fitting TRBD2. J was trimmed by 0 bases and V by 7 bases; bases with no gene match: 5. The CDR3 is made up of 15 amino acids. Germline CDR1 and CDR2: MDHEN and SYDVKM. The CDR3 DNA reads as TGTGCCAGCACCCCGGCGGGGGCGAACACCGGGGAGCTGTTTTTT. Translating it yields CASTPAGANTGELFF.

This rearrangement joins TRBV6-6 to TRBJ2-7; possibly TRBD2 for D (6 bases). Germline V gene data show CDR1 as MNHNY and CDR2 as SVGAGI (reference sequence). V was cut by 2 bases and J by 1 base, with 15 bases left in between. This CDR3 spans 16 amino acids. The CDR3 coding sequence is TGTGCCAGCAGTTACACAAGACTAGTGAGATCCTACGAGCAGTACTTC. It specifies CASSYTRLVRSYEQYF.

The chain combines TRBV30 with TRBJ2-7, with D perhaps assigned TRBD1 or TRBD2 (5 bases each). The V end was cut by 0 bases, the J end by 7 bases, with 16 bases between. Germline CDR1 is GTSNPN and CDR2 is SVGIG (reference sequence). The CDR3 is made up of 14 amino acids. The CDR3 region has the DNA TGTGCCTGGAGTGTACGGGACCACTTCGGAGAGCAGTACTTC. This gives the protein CAWSVRDHFGEQYF.

The chain combines TRBV5-1 with TRBJ2-2; 8 nucleotides align to TRBD1. The CDR3 totals 15 residues. Germline CDR1 SGHRS, CDR2 YFSETQ. The V segment lost 3 bases and the J segment 5 bases; nucleotides outside the gene matches: 6. CDR3 bases: TGCGCCAGCAGCTCAGGGACAGGATGGACCGGGGAGCTGTTTTTT. Encoded protein: CASSSGTGWTGELFF.

The chain uses TRBV4-1 and TRBJ2-7; TRBD2 is a possible D gene (6 bases). The CDR3 covers 19 residues. The germline V gene encodes CDR1 MGHRA and CDR2 YSYEKL. V lost 0 bases to trimming and J lost 2 bases, with 23 bases between them. The CDR3 DNA follows: TGCGCCAGCAGCCAAGATCTTAGTTGGCGAGCTAGCGACACCTACGAGCAGTACTTC. Translating gives CASSQDLSWRASDTYEQYF.

This chain links TRBV28 with TRBJ1-2; 9 bases match TRBD1. The germline gives CDR1 MDHEN, CDR2 SYDVKM. With 6 bases clipped from V and 7 bases from J, the junction kept 12 bases outside the gene matches. The CDR3 covers 15 residues. The CDR3: CASRHRDRALLGYTF. CDR3 coding DNA: TGTGCCAGCAGACACCGGGACAGGGCCCTTCTTGGCTACACCTTC.

The V and J genes are TRBV7-3 and TRBJ2-3, with 10 bases fitting TRBD2. Germline-derived CDR1 and CDR2 are SGHTA and FQGTGA. V was clipped by 3 bases and J by 0 bases; unmatched bases: 3. The CDR3 is 16 amino acids. In DNA, the CDR3 is TGTGCCAGCAGCTTTATAGCGGGAGGCAGCACAGATACGCAGTATTTT. Its protein is CASSFIAGGSTDTQYF. The whole variable domain, remainder taken from reference TRBV7-3 and TRBJ2-3, is GAGVSQTPSNKVTEKGKYVELRCDPISGHTALYWYRQSLGQGPEFLIYFQGTGAADDSGLPNDRFFAVRPEGSVSTLKIQRTERGDSAVYLCASSFIAGGSTDTQYFGPGTRLTVL.